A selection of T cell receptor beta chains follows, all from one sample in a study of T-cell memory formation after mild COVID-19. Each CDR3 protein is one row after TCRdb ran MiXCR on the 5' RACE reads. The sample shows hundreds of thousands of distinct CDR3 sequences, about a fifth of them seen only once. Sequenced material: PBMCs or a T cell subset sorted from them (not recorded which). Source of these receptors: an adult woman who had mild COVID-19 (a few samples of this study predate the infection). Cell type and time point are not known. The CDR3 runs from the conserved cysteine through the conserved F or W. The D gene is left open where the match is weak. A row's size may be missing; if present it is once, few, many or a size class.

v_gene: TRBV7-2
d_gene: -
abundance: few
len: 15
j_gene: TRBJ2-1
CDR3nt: TGTGCCAGCAGCACTGAATGGGGGTCCTACAATGAGCAGTTCTTC
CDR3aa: CASSTEWGSYNEQFF

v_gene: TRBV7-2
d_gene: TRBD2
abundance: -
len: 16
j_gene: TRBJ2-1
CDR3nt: TGTGCCAGCAGCTTAAGGGCGCCGGGACTAGCTTGGGAGCAGTTCTTC
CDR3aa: CASSLRAPGLAWEQFF

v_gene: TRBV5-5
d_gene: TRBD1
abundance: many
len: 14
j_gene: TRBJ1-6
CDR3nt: TGTGCCAGCGACAGGGATTTGAGGAAACCACCCCTCCACTTT
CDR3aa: CASDRDLRKPPLHF

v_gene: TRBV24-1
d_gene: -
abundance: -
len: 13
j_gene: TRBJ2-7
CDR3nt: TGTGCCACCAGTAGCGGAGTCTCCTACGAGCAGTACTTC
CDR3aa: CATSSGVSYEQYF

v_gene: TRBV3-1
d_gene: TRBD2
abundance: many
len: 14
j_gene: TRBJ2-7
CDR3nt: TGTGCCAGCAGCCCGGCGGGAGGTGGGTACGAGCAGTACTTC
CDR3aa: CASSPAGGGYEQYF

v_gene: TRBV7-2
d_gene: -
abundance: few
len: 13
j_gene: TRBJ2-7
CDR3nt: TGTGCCAGCAGCTTATTCGTAGGCTACGAGCAGTACTTC
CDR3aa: CASSLFVGYEQYF

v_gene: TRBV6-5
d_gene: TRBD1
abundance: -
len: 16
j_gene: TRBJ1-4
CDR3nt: TGTGCCAGCCGCTCCAGGGACAGGGTCAGGAATGAAAAACTGTTTTTT
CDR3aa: CASRSRDRVRNEKLFF

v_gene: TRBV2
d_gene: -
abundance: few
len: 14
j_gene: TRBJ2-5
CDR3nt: TGTGCCAGCAGTGGTCCGAGGGGCCAAGAGACCCAGTACTTC
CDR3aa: CASSGPRGQETQYF

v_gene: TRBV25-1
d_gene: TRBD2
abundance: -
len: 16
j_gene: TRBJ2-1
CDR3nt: TGTGCCAGCAGTACCCGGGGGGGTCCCTCCTACAATGAGCAGTTCTTC
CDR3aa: CASSTRGGPSYNEQFF

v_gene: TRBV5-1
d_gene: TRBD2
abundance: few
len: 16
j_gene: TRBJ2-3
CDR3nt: TGCGCCAGCAGCTTGGAGGCTAGCGGGGTCACAGATACGCAGTATTTT
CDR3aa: CASSLEASGVTDTQYF

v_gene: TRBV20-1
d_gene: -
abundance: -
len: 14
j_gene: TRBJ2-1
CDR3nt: TGCAGTGCTAGGAGTCGGCTCCAAAAAGGGGAGCAGTTCTTC
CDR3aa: CSARSRLQKGEQFF

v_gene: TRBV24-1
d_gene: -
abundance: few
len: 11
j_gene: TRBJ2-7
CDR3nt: TGTGCCACCAGCCAGGGGGGGTTCCAGTACTTC
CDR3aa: CATSQGGFQYF

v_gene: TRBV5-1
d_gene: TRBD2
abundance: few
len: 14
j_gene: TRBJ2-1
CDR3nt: TGCGCCAGCAGCTTCCGGGGGGGCGGCGATGAGCAGTTCTTC
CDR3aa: CASSFRGGGDEQFF

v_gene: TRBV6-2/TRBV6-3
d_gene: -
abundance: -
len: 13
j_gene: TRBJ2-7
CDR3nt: TGTGCCAGCAGTTCCAGGGAGACCCTCGAGCAGTACTTC
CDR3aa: CASSSRETLEQYF

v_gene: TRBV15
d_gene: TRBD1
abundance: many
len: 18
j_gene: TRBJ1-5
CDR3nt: TGTGCCACCAGCAGAGATTTCCCGGGACAGAACTTGGATGGGCCCCAGCATTTT
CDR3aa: CATSRDFPGQNLDGPQHF

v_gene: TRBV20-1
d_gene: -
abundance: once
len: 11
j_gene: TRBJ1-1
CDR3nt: TGCAGTGCTCCAGTTTTCCCTGAAGCTTTCTTT
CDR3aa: CSAPVFPEAFF

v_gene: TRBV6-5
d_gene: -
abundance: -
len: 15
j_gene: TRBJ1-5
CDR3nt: TGTGCCAGCAGCCCCCACGCCCAATCCAATCAGCCCCAGCATTTT
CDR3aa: CASSPHAQSNQPQHF

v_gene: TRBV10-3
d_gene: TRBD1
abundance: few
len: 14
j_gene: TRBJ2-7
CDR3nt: TGTGCCATCAGTGAGGACAGGGCGACCTACGAGCAGTACTTC
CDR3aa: CAISEDRATYEQYF

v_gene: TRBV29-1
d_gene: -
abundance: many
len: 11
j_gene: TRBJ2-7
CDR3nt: TGCAGCGTTGCCGGGAACTACGAGCAGTACTTC
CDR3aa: CSVAGNYEQYF

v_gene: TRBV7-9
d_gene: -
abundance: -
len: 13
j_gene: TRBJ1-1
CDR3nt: TGTGCCAGCAGCTTGCCGGGAAGCACTGAAGCTTTCTTT
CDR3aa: CASSLPGSTEAFF

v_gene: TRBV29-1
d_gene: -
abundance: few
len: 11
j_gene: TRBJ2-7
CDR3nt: TGCAGCGTTGCTACTTTCTACGAGCAGTACTTC
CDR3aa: CSVATFYEQYF

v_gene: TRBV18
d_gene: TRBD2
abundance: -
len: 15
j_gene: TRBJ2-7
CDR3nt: TGTGCCAGCTCACCACCGACTAGCGGGGGCTACGAGCAGTACTTC
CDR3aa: CASSPPTSGGYEQYF

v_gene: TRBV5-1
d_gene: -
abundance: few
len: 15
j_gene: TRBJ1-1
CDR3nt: TGCGCCAGCAGTGTGGTCAAGGGGAGCGGCACTGAAGCTTTCTTT
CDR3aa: CASSVVKGSGTEAFF

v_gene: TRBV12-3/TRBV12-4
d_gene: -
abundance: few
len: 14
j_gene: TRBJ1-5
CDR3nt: TGTGCCAGCAGTTTAGCACAGGGAGGACAGCCCCAGCATTTT
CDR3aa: CASSLAQGGQPQHF

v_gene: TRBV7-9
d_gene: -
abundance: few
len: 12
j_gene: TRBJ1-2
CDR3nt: TGTGCCAGCAGCTTAGGGTGGGATGGCTACACCTTC
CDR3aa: CASSLGWDGYTF

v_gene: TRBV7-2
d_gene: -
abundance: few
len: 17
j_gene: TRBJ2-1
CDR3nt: TGTGCCAGCAGCTTAGTCCGGACTTCGACTTTATACAATGAGCAGTTCTTC
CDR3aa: CASSLVRTSTLYNEQFF

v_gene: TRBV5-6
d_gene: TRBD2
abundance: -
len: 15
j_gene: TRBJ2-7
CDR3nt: TGTGCCAGCAGCTTGGTACTAGCGGACGCCTACGAGCAGTACTTC
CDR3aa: CASSLVLADAYEQYF

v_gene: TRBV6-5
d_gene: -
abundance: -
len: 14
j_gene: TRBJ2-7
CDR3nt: TGTGCCAGCAGTTTCCAGCGGTCCTCCTACGAGCAGTACTTC
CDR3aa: CASSFQRSSYEQYF

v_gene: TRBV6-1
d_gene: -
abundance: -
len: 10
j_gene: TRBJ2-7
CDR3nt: TGTGCCAGCTCCTTCAACGAGCAGTACTTC
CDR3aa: CASSFNEQYF

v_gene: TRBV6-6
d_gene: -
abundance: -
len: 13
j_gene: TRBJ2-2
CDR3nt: TGTGCCAGCAGCCCCCTAAATCCCGGGGAGCTGTTTTTT
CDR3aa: CASSPLNPGELFF

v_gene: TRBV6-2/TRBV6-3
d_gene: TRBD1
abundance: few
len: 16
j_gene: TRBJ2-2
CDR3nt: TGTGCCAGCAGTTTTGGGACAGGCGGCGCCCCCGGGGAGCTGTTTTTT
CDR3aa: CASSFGTGGAPGELFF

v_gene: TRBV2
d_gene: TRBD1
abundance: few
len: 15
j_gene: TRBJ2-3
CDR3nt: TGTGCCAGCAGTCTGGGACAGACCTTCGGGGATACGCAGTATTTT
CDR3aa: CASSLGQTFGDTQYF

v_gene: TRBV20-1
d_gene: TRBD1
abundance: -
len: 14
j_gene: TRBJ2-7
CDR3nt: TGCAGTGCCGGCCCCTCGGCCAGGGGGTACGAGCAGTACTTC
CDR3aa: CSAGPSARGYEQYF

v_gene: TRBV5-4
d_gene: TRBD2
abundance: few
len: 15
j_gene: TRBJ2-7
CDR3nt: TGTGCCAGCAGCTCGAAACTAGCGGGCTTGTACGAGCAGTACTTC
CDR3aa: CASSSKLAGLYEQYF

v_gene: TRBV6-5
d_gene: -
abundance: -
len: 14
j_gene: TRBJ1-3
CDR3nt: TGTGCCAGCAGACGCATAAGCTCTGGAAACACCATATATTTT
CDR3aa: CASRRISSGNTIYF

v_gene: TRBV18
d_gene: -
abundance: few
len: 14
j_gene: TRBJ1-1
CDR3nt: TGTGCCAGCTCACCACAACAGGGCTCGGCTGAAGCTTTCTTT
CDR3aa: CASSPQQGSAEAFF

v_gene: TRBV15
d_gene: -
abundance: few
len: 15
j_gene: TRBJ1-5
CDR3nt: TGTGCCACCAGCAGAGACGGGGGGACAAATCAGCCCCAGCATTTT
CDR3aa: CATSRDGGTNQPQHF

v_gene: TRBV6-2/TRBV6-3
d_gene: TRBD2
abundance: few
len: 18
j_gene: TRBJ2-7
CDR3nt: TGTGCCAGCAGAGGAACCCAGGGACTAGCGCGAGCCTGGTACGAGCAGTACTTC
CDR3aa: CASRGTQGLARAWYEQYF

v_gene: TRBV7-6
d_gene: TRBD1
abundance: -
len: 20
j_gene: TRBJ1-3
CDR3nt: TGTGCCAGCAGCGCTAGGGGGGGACAGGGGCGCCTGAGCTCTGGAAACACCATATATTTT
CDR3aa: CASSARGGQGRLSSGNTIYF

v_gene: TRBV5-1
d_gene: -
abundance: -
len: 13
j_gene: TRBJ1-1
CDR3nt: TGCGCCAGCAGCTTGGCGGGGTACACTGAAGCTTTCTTT
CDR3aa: CASSLAGYTEAFF

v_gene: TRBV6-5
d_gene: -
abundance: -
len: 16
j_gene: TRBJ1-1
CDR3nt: TGTGCCAGCAGTTACTCGATCGGCGGAGGGGTCACTGAAGCTTTCTTT
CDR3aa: CASSYSIGGGVTEAFF